The 10 T cell receptor beta chains below all came from one sample that was sequenced in a study of PD-1 blockade in classical Hodgkin lymphoma. TCRdb keeps only in-frame clones here, not all; method: immunoSEQ multiplex PCR. The sample includes roughly 40,000 clones, approximately 78% seen only once; the top ten take roughly a third. Regarding time point: cycle 4 day 1 (C4D1), after 6 weeks of nivolumab. Each patient's relapse followed autologous stem cell transplantation, and brentuximab vedotin exposure varied. Sequenced material: peripheral blood mononuclear cells (PBMCs), taken before the fourth cycle of nivolumab. The receptor set was obtained from a human donor with classical Hodgkin lymphoma.

The chain carries TRBV9 and TRBJ2-7, with D perhaps matching TRBD1 (6 bases). V lost 0 bases and J lost 1, with 14 bases in between. Germline V gene data show CDR1 as SGDLS and CDR2 as YYNGEE. CDR3 size: 16 residues. CDR3 coding DNA: TGTGCCAGCAGCGTAGGCCCACAGGGATTTTCCTACGAGCAGTACTTC. This codes for CASSVGPQGFSYEQYF.

This clone was detected a few times. The chain carries TRBV6-6 and TRBJ1-3; 11 bases are shared with TRBD1. After removal of 6 bases from V and 7 bases from J, the junction contained 5 bases not matched to a gene. Per germline, CDR1 MNHNY and CDR2 SVGAGI (reference sequence). This CDR3 region has 14 residues. The CDR3 coding sequence is TGTGCCAGCAGAACCGGGACAGGGGGGAACACCATATATTTT. It translates to CASRTGTGGNTIYF.

V usage is TRBV11-1 and J usage is TRBJ2-1; 10 bases are a match to TRBD2. The CDR3 extends over 15 amino acids. Germline V gene data show CDR1 as SGHAT and CDR2 as FQDESV (reference sequence). V lost 5 bases to trimming and J lost 7 bases; unmatched junction nucleotides: 8. The CDR3, as DNA: TGTGCCAGCAGCCCTAGCGGGGGAGTGAATAATGAGCAGTTCTTC. This sequence encodes CASSPSGGVNNEQFF.

The V call is TRBV2, the J call TRBJ1-5; tentative D call: TRBD1 (5 bases). The CDR3 spans 16 residues. Trimming took 5 bases from V and 0 from J, leaving 14 bases between them. Germline-derived CDR1 and CDR2 are SNHLY and FYNNEI. CDR3 nucleotides: TGTGCCAGCAGTCTACAGGAAGCCGGTAGCAATCAGCCCCAGCATTTT. Translating it yields CASSLQEAGSNQPQHF.

The J gene is TRBJ1-2, the V gene TRBV6-6; D ambiguous. V was trimmed by 4 bases and J by 8 bases, leaving 8 bases between them. The germline V gene has CDR1 MNHNY and CDR2 SVGAGI (reference sequence). The CDR3 totals 11 residues. CDR3 amino acids: CASSSGWGYTF. The CDR3 DNA reads as TGTGCCAGCAGTTCTGGTTGGGGCTACACCTTC.

The chain uses TRBV5-1 and TRBJ2-3, with unresolved D. Trimming left V 2 bases short and J 2 bases short, with 12 bases between. From germline, CDR1 is SGHRS and CDR2 YFSETQ. CDR3 length: 15 amino acids. For the CDR3, the DNA is TGCGCCAGCAGCTTATTAGGCTCCCTCACAGATACGCAGTATTTT. It specifies CASSLLGSLTDTQYF. Variable domain in full (rest from reference TRBV5-1 and TRBJ2-3): KAGVTQTPRYLIKTRGQQVTLSCSPISGHRSVSWYQQTPGQGLQFLFEYFSETQRNKGNFPGRFSGRQFSNSRSEMNVSTLELGDSALYLCASSLLGSLTDTQYFGPGTRLTVL.

The chain couples TRBV18 to TRBJ2-2, with 8 bases lining up with TRBD2. The CDR3 has 18 amino acids. Germline-derived CDR1 and CDR2 are KGHSH and LQKENI. The V segment lost 1 base and the J segment 1 base; nucleotides outside the gene matches: 8. DNA for the CDR3: TGTGCCAGCTCACCACGAACCGTAGCGGGGTTGAACACCGGGGAGCTGTTTTTT. Protein product: CASSPRTVAGLNTGELFF.

The chain couples TRBV6-5 to TRBJ2-5; D is perhaps TRBD2 (6 bases). The germline gives CDR1 MNHEY, CDR2 SVGAGI. V dropped 10 bases and J dropped 2 bases, with 14 bases sitting between them. This CDR3 is 13 amino acids long. The CDR3 loop reads CATTGTSQETQYF. CDR3 bases: TGTGCCACCACCGGGACTTCTCAAGAGACCCAGTACTTC.

The V call is TRBV11-1, the J call TRBJ2-3; TRBD2 agrees at 16 bases. Germline V CDR1 and CDR2: SGHAT, FQDESV (reference sequence). V trimming: 5 bases; J trimming: 1 base; junction bases outside the gene matches: 3. This CDR3 spans 17 amino acids. CDR3 sequence (DNA): TGTGCCAGCAGCCTCGGGACTAGCGGGGGGGGCACAGATACGCAGTATTTT. It codes for CASSLGTSGGGTDTQYF.

The chain carries TRBV7-9 and TRBJ1-1; no clear D. Germline lookup yields CDR1 SEHNR and CDR2 FQNEAQ (reference sequence). V lost 5 bases and J 0 bases, leaving 7 bases between the germline ends. This CDR3 spans 13 amino acids. The CDR3 DNA follows: TGTGCCAGCAGCATTACAGTGAACACTGAAGCTTTCTTT. Amino acid sequence: CASSITVNTEAFF.